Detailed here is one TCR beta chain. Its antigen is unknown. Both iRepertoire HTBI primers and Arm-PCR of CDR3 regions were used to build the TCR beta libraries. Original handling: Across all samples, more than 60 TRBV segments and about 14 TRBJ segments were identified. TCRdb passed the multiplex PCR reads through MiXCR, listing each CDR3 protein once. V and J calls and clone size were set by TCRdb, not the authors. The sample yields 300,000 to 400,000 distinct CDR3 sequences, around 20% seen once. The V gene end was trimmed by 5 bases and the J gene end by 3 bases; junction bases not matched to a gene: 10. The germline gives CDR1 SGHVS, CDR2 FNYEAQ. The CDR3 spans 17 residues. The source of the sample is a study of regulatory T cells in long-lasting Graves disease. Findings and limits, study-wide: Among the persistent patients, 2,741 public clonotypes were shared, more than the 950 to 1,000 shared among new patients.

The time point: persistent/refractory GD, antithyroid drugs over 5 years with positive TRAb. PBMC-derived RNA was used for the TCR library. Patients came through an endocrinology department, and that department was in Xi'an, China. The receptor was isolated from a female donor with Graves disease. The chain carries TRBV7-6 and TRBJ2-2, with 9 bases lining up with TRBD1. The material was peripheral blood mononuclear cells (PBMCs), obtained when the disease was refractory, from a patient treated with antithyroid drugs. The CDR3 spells CASSLQPGTGHTGELFF. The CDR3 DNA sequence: TGTGCCAGCAGCCTCCAACCCGGGACAGGGCACACCGGGGAGCTGTTTTTT.